A selection of T cell receptor beta chains follows, all from one sample in a study of cytomegalovirus exposure and HLA in healthy donors. Here immunoSEQ multiplex PCR was the method, and the copy in TCRdb shows in-frame clones only, minus some. The sample shows about 120,000 clones, more than 60% of them seen only once. Material for sequencing was PBMCs. These receptors originate from a man in his forties or fifties in good health and CMV-seropositive. CDR3s include the opening cysteine and the closing phenylalanine or tryptophan. A D gene is named only where the DNA matches it firmly. The listing skips clone size in some rows; elsewhere it reads once, few, many or a size class.

>TRBD1|TRBV2|TRBJ2-7|-
CAIQGKDRGPHEQYF
TGTGCCATCCAGGGAAAGGACAGGGGTCCCCACGAGCAGTACTTC
>-|TRBV2|TRBJ2-7|-
CASSEALPRFSSYEQYF
TGTGCCAGCAGTGAAGCGCTTCCCAGATTCAGCTCCTACGAGCAGTACTTC
>TRBD1|TRBV2|TRBJ1-3|-
CASRSGTAVSGNTIYF
TGTGCCAGCAGATCCGGGACAGCAGTCTCTGGAAACACCATATATTTT
>-|TRBV15|TRBJ2-3|once
CATSRDRRGRGTDTQYF
TGTGCCACCAGCAGAGATAGGAGGGGGCGGGGCACAGATACGCAGTATTTT
>-|TRBV5-6|TRBJ1-5|few
CASSLWQSYQPQHF
TGTGCCAGCAGCTTGTGGCAGTCCTATCAGCCCCAGCATTTT
>-|TRBV7-3|TRBJ2-5|few
CASSLGGAQDETQYF
TGTGCCAGCAGCTTAGGGGGGGCGCAGGATGAGACCCAGTACTTC
>-|TRBV2|TRBJ1-5|-
CASSEAPVLVQHF
TGTGCCAGCAGTGAAGCACCGGTCCTAGTCCAGCATTTT
>-|TRBV7-9|TRBJ2-2|-
CASSLNRGGTGELFF
TGTGCCAGCAGCTTAAATAGGGGTGGCACCGGGGAGCTGTTTTTT
>TRBD1|TRBV28|TRBJ1-4|few
CASSLQGALEKLFF
TGTGCCAGCAGTTTACAGGGGGCTTTGGAAAAACTGTTTTTT
>-|TRBV2|TRBJ1-2|-
CASMEDPRYYGYTF
TGTGCCAGCATGGAGGACCCCCGGTACTATGGCTACACCTTC
>TRBD1|TRBV7-9|TRBJ1-2|few
CASSLDPDRGYGYTF
TGTGCCAGCAGCTTAGATCCCGACAGGGGCTATGGCTACACCTTC
>TRBD1|TRBV6-6|TRBJ1-6|once
CASRGRDRGFNSPLHF
TGTGCCAGCAGGGGGCGGGACAGGGGGTTTAATTCACCCCTCCACTTT
>TRBD1|TRBV28|TRBJ1-2|-
CASSLPGTEAIGYGYTF
TGTGCCAGCAGTTTGCCCGGGACAGAGGCGATTGGATATGGCTACACCTTC
>-|TRBV21-1|TRBJ2-3|once
CASSKDRGPTVTDTQYF
TGTGCCAGCAGCAAAGATAGGGGGCCGACGGTTACAGATACGCAGTATTTT
>-|TRBV9|TRBJ2-3|-
CASSARGAYSDTQYF
TGTGCCAGCAGCGCGCGGGGTGCGTATAGCGATACGCAGTATTTT
>TRBD1|TRBV7-2|TRBJ1-6|-
CASSPQGANSPLHF
TGTGCCAGCAGCCCACAGGGGGCGAATTCACCCCTCCACTTT
>TRBD1|TRBV7-9|TRBJ2-5|once
CASSAGQGEETQYF
TGTGCCAGCAGCGCGGGACAGGGTGAAGAGACCCAGTACTTC
>-|TRBV5-8|TRBJ1-1|few
CASSPLQGLNTEAFF
TGTGCCAGCAGCCCTCTACAGGGTTTGAACACTGAAGCTTTCTTT
>-|TRBV10-3|TRBJ2-7|-
CAIRNTTASYEQYF
TGTGCCATCAGGAATACGACAGCTTCCTACGAGCAGTACTTC
>-|TRBV29-1|TRBJ1-1|-
CSVESWHTEAFF
TGCAGCGTTGAATCTTGGCACACTGAAGCTTTCTTT
>-|TRBV4-3|TRBJ2-7|few
CASSQARLESSYEQYF
TGCGCCAGCAGCCAAGCTCGACTAGAAAGCTCCTACGAGCAGTACTTC
>TRBD1|TRBV28|TRBJ1-1|-
CASSTGTVNTEAFF
TGTGCCAGCAGTACCGGGACAGTGAACACTGAAGCTTTCTTT
>TRBD1|TRBV28|TRBJ1-2|-
CASSGGQGHFYGYTF
TGTGCCAGCAGCGGAGGACAGGGCCATTTCTATGGCTACACCTTC
>-|TRBV29-1|TRBJ2-5|-
CSVALGRLETQYF
TGCAGCGTTGCCTTAGGGAGGTTGGAGACCCAGTACTTC
>-|TRBV13|TRBJ2-5|-
CASSLAGHLETQYF
TGTGCCAGCAGCTTAGCGGGACATCTAGAGACCCAGTACTTC
>TRBD2|TRBV27|TRBJ2-6|-
CASSPRTSGMVLERSGANVLTF
TGTGCCAGCAGTCCAAGGACTAGCGGGATGGTTTTGGAGCGTTCTGGGGCCAACGTCCTGACTTTC
>-|TRBV23-1|TRBJ2-5|-
CASSQSPDREGVETQYF
TGCGCCAGCAGTCAATCGCCGGACAGGGAGGGAGTAGAGACCCAGTACTTC
>TRBD2|TRBV6-1|TRBJ2-3|-
CASRPTSGSIDTQYF
TGTGCCAGCAGGCCGACTAGCGGGAGTATCGATACGCAGTATTTT
>TRBD2|TRBV29-1|TRBJ2-1|few
CSVGTSGRAIYNEQFF
TGCAGCGTTGGGACTAGCGGGAGGGCCATTTACAATGAGCAGTTCTTC
>-|TRBV6-5|TRBJ2-3|-
CASSYQGGAADTQYF
TGTGCCAGCAGTTACCAGGGGGGCGCAGCAGATACGCAGTATTTT
>TRBD2|TRBV9|TRBJ2-7|-
CASSAELAGDYEQYF
TGTGCCAGCAGCGCCGAACTAGCGGGGGACTACGAGCAGTACTTC
>-|TRBV10-2|TRBJ1-4|-
CASSEQGEKLFF
TGCGCCAGCAGTGAGCAGGGTGAAAAACTGTTTTTT
>-|TRBV18|TRBJ2-7|-
CASSPAQGLNEQYF
TGTGCCAGCTCGCCCGCACAGGGTTTGAACGAGCAGTACTTC
>TRBD2|TRBV15|TRBJ2-7|-
CATSRDRGSYYEQYF
TGTGCCACCAGCAGAGATCGCGGGAGTTACTACGAGCAGTACTTC
>TRBD2|TRBV6-1|TRBJ2-5|-
CASRLERGSQETQYF
TGTGCCAGCAGGTTAGAGCGGGGGAGCCAAGAGACCCAGTACTTC
>-|TRBV5-1|TRBJ1-4|-
CASSLAQGNEKLFF
TGCGCCAGCAGCTTGGCGCAGGGTAATGAAAAACTGTTTTTT
>-|TRBV5-1|TRBJ2-6|-
CASSLNVVSGANVLTF
TGCGCCAGCAGCTTGAACGTAGTCTCTGGGGCCAACGTCCTGACTTTC
>-|TRBV25-1|TRBJ2-7|-
CASILSGYSYEQYF
TGTGCCAGCATTCTTAGCGGATACTCCTACGAGCAGTACTTC
>TRBD2|TRBV7-6|TRBJ2-1|-
CASSLEERLAGSEQFF
TGTGCCAGCAGCTTAGAAGAGAGACTAGCGGGTTCTGAGCAGTTCTTC
>-|TRBV27|TRBJ2-7|few
CASSRGASREQYF
TGTGCCAGCAGTCGTGGGGCTAGTAGAGAGCAGTACTTC
>TRBD2|TRBV29-1|TRBJ2-4|-
CSVSLAGAKNIQYF
TGCAGCGTTAGTCTAGCGGGGGCCAAAAACATTCAGTACTTC
>-|TRBV5-1|TRBJ1-1|-
CASSVDGLSRRNTEAFF
TGCGCCAGCAGCGTAGACGGCCTTTCGAGGCGGAACACTGAAGCTTTCTTT
>-|TRBV6-5|TRBJ2-7|-
CASSYGQGLFDEQYF
TGTGCCAGCAGTTACGGGCAGGGGCTCTTCGACGAGCAGTACTTC
>TRBD1|TRBV2|TRBJ2-7|-
CASSSAGQDYEQYF
TGTGCCAGCAGTAGCGCAGGACAGGATTACGAGCAGTACTTC
>-|TRBV2|TRBJ2-5|-
CASILTGRYETQYF
TGTGCCAGTATTCTGACAGGGAGGTATGAGACCCAGTACTTC
>-|TRBV6-1|TRBJ2-7|few
CAAQGSNYEQYF
TGTGCCGCCCAAGGGAGTAACTACGAGCAGTACTTC
>-|TRBV5-1|TRBJ1-2|-
CASSPGATGGYTF
TGCGCCAGCAGCCCAGGGGCAACGGGTGGCTACACCTTC
>-|TRBV6-6|TRBJ2-7|-
CASNGRGTYEQYF
TGTGCCAGCAATGGGAGGGGGACCTACGAGCAGTACTTC